This section outlines one T cell receptor (beta chain) sequence together with its context. Its specificity is not known. Germline V gives CDR1 MNHEY, CDR2 SVGEGT. The CDR3 is made up of 13 amino acids. The V and J ends lost 5 bases and 6 bases respectively, with 11 bases between them. The data originate from a study of T cell repertoires in cytomegalovirus infection. As for the study in general: Alongside well-studied HLA-B-restricted CMV epitopes, recently identified HLA-C-restricted CMV epitopes were also used. TCR beta signatures that were public indicated CMV infection and matching HLA type.

MiXCR was run by TCRdb on the reads, yielding one entry per CDR3 protein. The sample lists around 300,000 distinct CDR3 sequences; just under 25% were seen once. Study results and limitations: Cumulative public TCR beta family frequency identified carriers of CMV plus the relevant HLA. Within the response measured ex vivo, HLA-C-restricted CMV-specific TCR beta clonotypes were dominant.

This sequence joins TRBV6-2 or TRBV6-3 and TRBJ1-5; D unclear. The receptor was derived from a human donor in good health (CMV status not recorded). Some clones in this sample may be carry-over from other donors' samples. This specimen consisted of cultured PBMCs, obtained from culture after CMV antigen stimulation. The CDR3 coding sequence is TGTGCCAGCAGTCTAGGGCTGTCTCAGCCCCAGCATTTT. It translates to CASSLGLSQPQHF.